A single T cell receptor beta chain is shown here with its context. Antigen unknown. Unique molecular identifiers were used in preparing the TCRbeta library. Using its own MiXCR run on the PCR reads, TCRdb lists one record per CDR3 protein. The sample lists 65,000 to 85,000 distinct CDR3 sequences; roughly 11% were seen once. The record originates from a study of T-cell reconstitution after alpha-beta-depleted transplantation in children. Points from the study as a whole: Several hundred graft clones that had expanded were reportedly the source of alpha-beta T cells about two months after transplant. Hyperexpanded clones declined; after one year, newly produced T cells mostly supplied diversity. It was surviving recipient T cells and thymic progenitors that gave some patients high TCRbeta diversity at day 60.

CDR1 MNHEY and CDR2 SMNVEV come from the germline V gene (reference sequence). V gave up 5 bases and J gave up 9 bases; unmatched junction bases: 9. The CDR3 is made up of 15 amino acids. The chain is built from TRBV27 and TRBJ2-1; TRBD2 agrees at 11 bases. The sample was PBMCs, taken before TCRalphabeta/CD19-depleted stem cell transplant. The sequence derives from a boy between 5 and 17 years old with acute myeloid leukemia, due to receive a stem cell transplant. The CDR3: CASSTLAGGPLEQFF. The CDR3 DNA follows: TGTGCCAGCAGTACTTTAGCGGGAGGGCCGCTTGAGCAGTTCTTC.